This T cell receptor beta chain emerged from a study of blood T cell repertoires in COVID-19. Across the whole study: Italy, Spain and the United States were the sources of the convalescent and acute COVID-19 samples.

Profiling relied on immunoSEQ multiplex PCR, and the TCRdb table lists in-frame clones only, not all of them. The table lists some 340,000 clones, around 87% of them singletons, with 5.3% in the top ten. Trimming removed 1 base from V and 2 bases from J, with 9 bases in between. Germline V CDR1 and CDR2: MGHRA, YSYEKL. The CDR3 totals 14 residues. Recovered Cohort 3 donors showed two negative PCRs, clearance, or symptom resolution. This TCR was recovered from a woman aged 25 to 39 who had recovered from COVID-19. The specimen sequenced was PBMCs or T cells enriched from blood (not recorded which). The V and J genes are TRBV4-1 and TRBJ2-7, with D perhaps matching TRBD1 (6 bases). The DNA of the CDR3 is TGCGCCAGCAGCCAAGTACAGGGTGCCTACGAGCAGTACTTC. This encodes CASSQVQGAYEQYF.